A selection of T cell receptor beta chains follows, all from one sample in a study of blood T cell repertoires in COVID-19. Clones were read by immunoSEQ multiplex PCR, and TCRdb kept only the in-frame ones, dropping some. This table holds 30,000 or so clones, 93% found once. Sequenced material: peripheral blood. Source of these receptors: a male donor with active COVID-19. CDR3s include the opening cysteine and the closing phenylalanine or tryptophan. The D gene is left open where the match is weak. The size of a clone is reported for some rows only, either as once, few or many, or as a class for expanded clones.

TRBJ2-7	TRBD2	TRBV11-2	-	TGTGCCAGCAGCTTAGGACTAGCGGGGGTCGAGCAGTACTTC	CASSLGLAGVEQYF
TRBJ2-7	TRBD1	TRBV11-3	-	TGTGCCAGCAGCTCCGGACAGGGACAATCCTACGAGCAGTACTTC	CASSSGQGQSYEQYF
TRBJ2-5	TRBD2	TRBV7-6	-	TGTGCCAGCAGTCCACTAGCGGGGGGGCAAGAGACCCAGTACTTC	CASSPLAGGQETQYF
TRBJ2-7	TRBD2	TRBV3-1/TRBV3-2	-	TGTGCCAGCAGCCGGGGACTAGCGGGGGCCGCCTACGAGCAGTACTTC	CASSRGLAGAAYEQYF
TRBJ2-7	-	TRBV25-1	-	TGTGCCAGCAGGGCAATAGAGCAGTACTTC	CASRAIEQYF
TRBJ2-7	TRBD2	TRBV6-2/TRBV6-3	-	TGTGCCAGCAGTTACTCAATACTAGCGGGGTCCCTCTACGAGCAGTACTTC	CASSYSILAGSLYEQYF
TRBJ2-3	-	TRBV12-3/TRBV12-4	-	TGTGCCAGCAGTTCCCGCAGGGCGGATACGCAGTATTTT	CASSSRRADTQYF
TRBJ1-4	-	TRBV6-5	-	TGTGCCAGCGAGGTGATGACTAATGAAAAACTGTTTTTT	CASEVMTNEKLFF
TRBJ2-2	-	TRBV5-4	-	TGTGCCAGCAGCAGCGGCTCCAGGGGCCCGAACACCGGGGAGCTGTTTTTT	CASSSGSRGPNTGELFF
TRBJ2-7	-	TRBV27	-	TGTGCCAGCAGTTCGCTTCCCAGGCTGGATACCTACGAGCAGTACTTC	CASSSLPRLDTYEQYF
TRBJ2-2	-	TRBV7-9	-	TGTGCCAGCAGCTCAGGGTCTCTCGGATATTTCGGGGAGCTGTTTTTT	CASSSGSLGYFGELFF
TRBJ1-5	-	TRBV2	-	TGTGCCAGCAGTGACGCAGGGGTCAGGAATAGCAATCAGCCCCAGCATTTT	CASSDAGVRNSNQPQHF
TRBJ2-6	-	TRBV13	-	TGTGCCAGCAGCTTGGGAGTACGGGGCTCTGGGGCCAACGTCCTGACTTTC	CASSLGVRGSGANVLTF
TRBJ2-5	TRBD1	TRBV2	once	TGTGCCAGCAGGACAGGGGCGAGGCAGACCCAGTACTTC	CASRTGARQTQYF